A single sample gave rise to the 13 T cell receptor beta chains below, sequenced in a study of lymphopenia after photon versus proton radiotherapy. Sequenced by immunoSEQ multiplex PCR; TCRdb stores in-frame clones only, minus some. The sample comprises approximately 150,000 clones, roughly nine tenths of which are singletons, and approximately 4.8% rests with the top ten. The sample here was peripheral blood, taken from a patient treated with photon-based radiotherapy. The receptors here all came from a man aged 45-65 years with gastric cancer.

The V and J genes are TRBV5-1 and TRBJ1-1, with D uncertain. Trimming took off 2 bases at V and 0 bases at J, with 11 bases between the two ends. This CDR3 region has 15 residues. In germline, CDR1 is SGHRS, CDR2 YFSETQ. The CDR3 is CASSLGRSVNTEAFF. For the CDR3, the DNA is TGCGCCAGCAGCTTAGGGAGGTCAGTGAACACTGAAGCTTTCTTT.

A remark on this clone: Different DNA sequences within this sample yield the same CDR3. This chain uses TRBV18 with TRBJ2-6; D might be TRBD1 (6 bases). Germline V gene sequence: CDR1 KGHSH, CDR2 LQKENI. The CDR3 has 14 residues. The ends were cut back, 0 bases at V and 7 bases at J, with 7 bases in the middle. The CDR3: CASSPPTGANVLTF. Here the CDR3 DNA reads TGTGCCAGCTCACCACCGACAGGCGCCAACGTCCTGACTTTC.

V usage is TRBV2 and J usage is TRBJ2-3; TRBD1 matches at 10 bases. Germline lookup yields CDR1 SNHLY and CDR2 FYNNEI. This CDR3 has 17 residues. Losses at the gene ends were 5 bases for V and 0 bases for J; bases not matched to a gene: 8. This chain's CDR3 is CASSPGTGATSTDTQYF. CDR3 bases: TGTGCCAGCAGTCCCGGGACAGGGGCCACTAGCACAGATACGCAGTATTTT.

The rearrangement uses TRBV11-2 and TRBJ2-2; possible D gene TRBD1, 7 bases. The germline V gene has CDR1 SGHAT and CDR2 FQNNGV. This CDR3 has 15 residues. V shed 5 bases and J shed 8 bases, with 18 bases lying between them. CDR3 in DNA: TGTGCCAGCAGCCGCGGGACAGCGATTGGTGGGGAGCTGTTTTTT. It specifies CASSRGTAIGGELFF.

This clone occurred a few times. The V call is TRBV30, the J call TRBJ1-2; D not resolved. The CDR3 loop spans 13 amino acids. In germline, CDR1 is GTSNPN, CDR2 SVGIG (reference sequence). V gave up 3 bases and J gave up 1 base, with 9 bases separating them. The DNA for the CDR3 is TGTGCCTGGAGGCGCCGGCTTAACTATGGCTACACCTTC. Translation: CAWRRRLNYGYTF. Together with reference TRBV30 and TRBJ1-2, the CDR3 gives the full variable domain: SQTIHQWPATLVQPVGSPLSLECTVEGTSNPNLYWYRQAAGRGLQLLFYSVGIGQISSEVPQNLSASRPQDRQFILSSKKLLLSDSGFYLCAWRRRLNYGYTFGSGTRLTVV.

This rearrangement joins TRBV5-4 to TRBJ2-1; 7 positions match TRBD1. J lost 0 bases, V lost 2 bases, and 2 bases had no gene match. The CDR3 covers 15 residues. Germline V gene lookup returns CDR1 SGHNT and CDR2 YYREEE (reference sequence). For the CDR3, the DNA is TGTGCCAGCAGCTTACGACAGGGCTCCTACAATGAGCAGTTCTTC. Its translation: CASSLRQGSYNEQFF.

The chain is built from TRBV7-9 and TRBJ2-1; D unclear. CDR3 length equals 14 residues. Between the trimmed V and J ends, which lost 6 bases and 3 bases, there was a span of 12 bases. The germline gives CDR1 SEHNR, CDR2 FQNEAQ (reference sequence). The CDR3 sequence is CASSPESLYNEQFF. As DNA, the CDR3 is TGTGCCAGCAGTCCGGAGAGCCTCTACAATGAGCAGTTCTTC.

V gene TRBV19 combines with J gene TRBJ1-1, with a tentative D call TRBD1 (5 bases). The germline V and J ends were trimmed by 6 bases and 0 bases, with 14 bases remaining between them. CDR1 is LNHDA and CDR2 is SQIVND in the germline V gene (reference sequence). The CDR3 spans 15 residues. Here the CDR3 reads CASRTYGGVNTEAFF. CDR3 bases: TGTGCCAGTAGGACTTATGGAGGGGTGAACACTGAAGCTTTCTTT.

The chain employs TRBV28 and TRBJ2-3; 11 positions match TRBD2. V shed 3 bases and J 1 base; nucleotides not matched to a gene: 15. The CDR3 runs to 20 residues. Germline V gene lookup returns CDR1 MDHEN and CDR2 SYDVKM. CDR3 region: CASSFPFVLAGVGGTDTQYF. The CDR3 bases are TGTGCCAGCAGTTTCCCCTTTGTACTAGCGGGAGTTGGAGGCACAGATACGCAGTATTTT.

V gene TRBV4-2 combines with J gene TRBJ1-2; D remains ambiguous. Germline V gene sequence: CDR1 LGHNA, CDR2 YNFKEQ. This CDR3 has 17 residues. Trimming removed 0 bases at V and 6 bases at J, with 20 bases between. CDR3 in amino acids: CASSQDGSNTLFHGYTF. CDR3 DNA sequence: TGTGCCAGCAGCCAAGATGGGTCAAACACCCTTTTCCATGGCTACACCTTC.

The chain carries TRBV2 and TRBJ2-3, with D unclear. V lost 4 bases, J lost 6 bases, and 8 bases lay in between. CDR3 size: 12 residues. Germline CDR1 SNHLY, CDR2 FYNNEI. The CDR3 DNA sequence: TGTGCCAGCAGTGTTTCTAGGGATACGCAGTATTTT. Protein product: CASSVSRDTQYF.

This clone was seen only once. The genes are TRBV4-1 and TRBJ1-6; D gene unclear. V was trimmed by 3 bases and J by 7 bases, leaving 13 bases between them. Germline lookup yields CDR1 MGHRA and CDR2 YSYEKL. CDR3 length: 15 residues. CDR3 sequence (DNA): TGCGCCAGCAGCCAGCACCACTGGCAAAATTCACCCCTCCACTTT. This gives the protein CASSQHHWQNSPLHF.

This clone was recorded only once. CDR3 residues: CASSISGSYNEQFF. Written as DNA, the CDR3 is TGTGCCAGTAGTATTAGCGGGAGCTACAATGAGCAGTTCTTC. The chain combines TRBV19 with TRBJ2-1, with 9 nucleotides matching TRBD2. V shed 3 bases, J shed 3 bases, and the junction held 0 bases outside the gene matches. Germline V gene sequence: CDR1 LNHDA, CDR2 SQIVND (reference sequence). The CDR3 is 14 amino acids. Using reference TRBV19 and TRBJ2-1 for the parts outside the CDR3, the full variable domain is DGGITQSPKYLFRKEGQNVTLSCEQNLNHDAMYWYRQDPGQGLRLIYYSQIVNDFQKGDIAEGYSVSREKKESFPLTVTSAQKNPTAFYLCASSISGSYNEQFFGPGTRLTVL.